The 3 T cell receptor beta chains in this list originate from one sample, sequenced in a study of OX40 agonist ivuxolimab in advanced cancers. The data were produced by immunoSEQ multiplex PCR, yet TCRdb's version contains in-frame clones alone and is incomplete. This repertoire shows 20,000 or so clones, roughly four fifths found once; its top ten account for more than 30%. The material sequenced was CD4+ or CD8+ T cells sorted from blood, taken in a trial of the OX40 agonist ivuxolimab. Receptor source: an adult with an advanced solid tumor such as melanoma, head and neck, liver or kidney cancer.

The chain links TRBV29-1 to TRBJ2-2; TRBD2 agrees at 8 bases. The ends lost 5 bases at V and 7 bases at J; junction bases unmatched: 6. CDR3 size: 13 residues. CDR1 SQVTM and CDR2 ANQGSEA come from the germline V gene. DNA of the CDR3: TGCAGCGTTCTGGCGGGGGGCAGCGGGGAGCTGTTTTTT. Amino acids: CSVLAGGSGELFF.

The rearrangement uses TRBV6-7 and TRBJ2-2, with 9 bases identical to TRBD2. TRBV6-7 carries the ORF label, with uncertain function. The CDR3 runs 15 residues. The junction had 8 bases not matched to a gene; V was cut back by 6 bases and J by 6 bases. CDR3 in amino acids: CASRRREGRSGELFF. CDR3 DNA sequence: TGTGCCAGCAGAAGGCGGGAGGGCCGGTCCGGGGAGCTGTTTTTT.

The chain couples TRBV9 to TRBJ1-2; a weak D match, TRBD1 (6 bases). The V gene lost 0 bases and the J gene lost 0 bases, with 21 bases spanning the gap. In germline, CDR1 is SGDLS, CDR2 YYNGEE. The CDR3 totals 19 residues. This CDR3 is CASSVAQGGGLDANYGYTF. In nucleotides, the CDR3 is TGTGCCAGCAGCGTAGCCCAGGGAGGGGGACTAGACGCTAACTATGGCTACACCTTC. The full variable domain, completed using reference TRBV9 and TRBJ1-2, is DSGVTQTPKHLITATGQRVTLRCSPRSGDLSVYWYQQSLDQGLQFLIQYYNGEERAKGNILERFSAQQFPDLHSELNLSSLELGDSALYFCASSVAQGGGLDANYGYTFGSGTRLTVV.